This T cell receptor beta chain was sequenced in a study of blood T cells in healthy people across ages (dated by TCRdb to the mid-2010s). Regarding the research as a whole: In model experiments, roughly one uniquely barcoded TCR beta cDNA molecule per two T cells was captured by template switching. The study measured age-related changes in TCR beta repertoire diversity using deep sequencing normalized with unique cDNA molecular identifiers. Donors were grouped into four age groups: young (average 16 years), middle-aged (39), aged (around 60) and long-lived (approximately 82). Using the same blood draw, the study looked at two additional independent replicas of 1 million unique cDNA reads for two donors, one aged 18 to 29 and the other aged 80 or older. Donors of different ages were randomly distributed across sequencing lanes to avoid experimental bias. Study-level results and caveats: Conclusive comparison of naive and antigen-experienced compartments was prevented by the profiling of bulk unsorted PBMCs. Observed TCR beta diversity per million T cells fell roughly linearly with age, and a significant reduction was already apparent by age roughly 40. Because donor CMV infection status was unknown, age-related changes in expanded clonotypes were potentially confounded. Estimates of total diversity based on one million sequenced T cells were considered lower bounds and underestimates. Compared with the aged group, more naive CD4+ T cells, fewer expanded clones and increased TCR diversity were shown by the long-lived group, suggesting age selection. Observed TCR beta diversity correlated strongly with the percentage of naive T cells measured by flow cytometry.

V is cut by 4 bases and J by 6 bases, and the space between the germline ends is 20 bases. Including cysteine and phenylalanine, the CDR3 has 15 amino acids. The sequence is cut down to CDR3 DNA, 45 bases in frame from base 1. The germline V gene sets CDR1 to SGDLS and CDR2 to YYNGEE. To note about this clonotype: The clone's antigen remains unknown. The input lacks base qualities; no much larger clone sits a single base away.

The library was generated by 5' RACE. Sequenced on an Illumina HiSeq 2500. A second PCR of roughly 7 to 11 cycles was performed with a sample-barcoded 5' primer and a J-beta primer mix. A unique molecular identifier was introduced onto each TCR beta cDNA molecule by a template-switch 5' adaptor carrying 12 random nucleotides. Each sample yielded at least 2.5 million CDR3-containing paired-end reads. First-strand cDNA was synthesized from all RNA with the Mint cDNA synthesis kit, primed by a TRBC-specific oligonucleotide. Following uracil-DNA glycosylase treatment, all cDNA underwent a first 18-cycle PCR with the universal primers M1SS and BC2_uni_R. On the study's bioinformatics: Each sample was normalized by randomly selecting 1 million high-quality reads, each carrying a distinct molecular identifier. Reads with shared molecular identifiers were discarded instead of being binned into consensus sequences. MiTCR, with a Q25 quality threshold and the strictest error-elimination algorithm, was used for CDR3 identification, clonotype clustering and error correction. Lower-bound total TCR beta diversity was estimated with a nonparametric unseen species model using Euler transformation. TCRdb reanalyzed the raw reads on its own, using fastp at Q25 for trimming and MiXCR for clone calling, and kept in-frame beta chains. Rows are unified per CDR3 protein, each entry keeping the most common DNA and genes. These V and J calls are TCRdb output, not the study's own analysis. The sample table contains approximately 1.5 million distinct CDR3 sequences; only one count was recorded for roughly 32% of them. About 11% of the sample lies in the top ten.

The donors were a few dozen Caucasian individuals from Russia, aged roughly 6 to 95 years, who were systemically healthy. Each donor gave about 9.7 milliliters of peripheral blood, drawn into EDTA-treated Vacutainer tubes. Ficoll-Paque density-gradient centrifugation was used to isolate PBMCs, with at least 6 million per sample. Total RNA, at least 6 micrograms per sample, was extracted from PBMCs with Trizol reagent. For every donor, an aliquot of PBMCs went through flow cytometry to measure the percentages of naive CD45RAhigh/CD27high T cells. This clonotype was sampled from a young woman in good health. This receptor chain uses TRBV9 and TRBJ2-7; the D gene is possibly TRBD1 or TRBD2, with 6 bases matching each. The specimen was blood. The nucleotide sequence reads TGTGCCAGCAGCCCCCTCGGGGGACACTACGGCGAGCAGTACTTC. It encodes CASSPLGGHYGEQYF.